This passage covers 10 T cell receptor beta chains from one sample sequenced in a study of CD8+CD57+ T cells in acquired aplastic anemia. Researchers used genomic DNA as the template to profile TCR beta VDJ and CDR3. TCRdb recomputed calls from the reads with MiXCR, one row per CDR3 protein. The sample has about 200,000 distinct CDR3 sequences, roughly 60% seen once. For sequencing, patients were chosen who had shown expansion of CD8+CD57+ cells by flow cytometry. The sample comprised sorted CD4+, CD8+, or CD8+CD57+ T cells (not recorded which) from PBMCs. These receptors originate from a human donor with aplastic anemia.

The chain joins TRBV5-5 to TRBJ2-7; perhaps TRBD1 as D (5 bases). Germline-derived CDR1 and CDR2 are SGHKS and YYEKEE (reference sequence). V lost 1 base and J 6 bases, leaving 8 bases between the germline ends. This CDR3 is built from 12 residues. In DNA, the CDR3 is TGTGCCAGCAGCTTGAGGCAGGGCGAGCAGTACTTC. Its translation is CASSLRQGEQYF. The full variable domain, rest sourced from reference TRBV5-5 and TRBJ2-7, is DAGVTQSPTHLIKTRGQQVTLRCSPISGHKSVSWYQQVLGQGPQFIFQYYEKEERGRGNFPDRFSARQFPNYSSELNVNALLLGDSALYLCASSLRQGEQYFGPGTRLTVT.

The chain couples TRBV20-1 to TRBJ1-2; TRBD1 matches at 7 bases. The CDR3 covers 13 residues. After removal of 6 bases from V and 1 base from J, the junction contained 5 bases not matched to a gene. Germline values: CDR1 DFQATT, CDR2 SNEGSKA (reference sequence). CDR3 amino acids: CSAHDRDNYGYTF. CDR3 nucleotides: TGCAGTGCCCATGACAGGGATAACTATGGCTACACCTTC.

V and J are TRBV6-5 and TRBJ1-1; D is possibly TRBD1 (5 bases). V dropped 8 bases and J dropped 3 bases, with 16 bases sitting between them. The CDR3 extends over 14 amino acids. CDR1 MNHEY and CDR2 SVGAGI come from the germline V gene. The CDR3 reads CASVPQVSDTEAFF. The CDR3, as DNA: TGTGCCAGCGTCCCACAGGTGTCGGACACTGAAGCTTTCTTT.

The gene calls are TRBV7-3 and TRBJ1-2; 12 bases are a match to TRBD1. Germline CDR1 SGHTA, CDR2 FQGTGA. V lost 11 bases and J lost 7; bases outside the gene matches: 11. The CDR3 extends over 14 amino acids. The CDR3, as DNA: TGTGCCTACAATAAGGGGACAGGGGGCGTTGGCTACACCTTC. Protein sequence: CAYNKGTGGVGYTF.

This clonotype was picked up many times. The J gene is TRBJ2-1, the V gene TRBV25-1; D is undetermined. The V end was cut by 3 bases, the J end by 8 bases, with 17 bases between. The CDR3 length is 15 residues. CDR1 MGHDK and CDR2 SYGVNS come from the germline V gene. CDR3 amino acids: CASSDMSAAFDEQFF. The CDR3 region has the DNA TGTGCCAGCAGTGATATGTCTGCAGCGTTCGATGAGCAGTTCTTC.

In regard to this clonotype: The junction does not match germline at one end; this may be a read error. This sequence joins TRBV9 and TRBJ2-1; tentatively, D is TRBD1 or TRBD2 (6 bases each). This CDR3 spans 15 amino acids. CDR1 is SGDLS and CDR2 is YYNGEE in the germline V gene. The CDR3 sequence: CVSSRVGNRGDEQFF. CDR3 sequence (DNA): TGTGTCAGCAGTAGGGTAGGGAATAGGGGGGATGAGCAGTTCTTC. Based on the CDR3 plus reference TRBV9 and TRBJ2-1, the full variable domain is DSGVTQTPKHLITATGQRVTLRCSPRSGDLSVYWYQQSLDQGLQFLIQYYNGEERAKGNILERFSAQQFPDLHSELNLSSLELGDSALYFCVSSRVGNRGDEQFFGPGTRLTVL.

This CDR3 reads CASSVSGTRSTDTQYF. The CDR3 bases are TGTGCCAGCAGCGTATCCGGGACACGGAGCACAGATACGCAGTATTTT. The genes are TRBV7-2 and TRBJ2-3; D possibly corresponds to TRBD1 (6 bases). V was pared by 5 bases and J by 0 bases, with 15 bases between. The CDR3 loop spans 16 amino acids. Germline V gives CDR1 SGHTA, CDR2 FQGNSA.

The chain couples TRBV12-3 or TRBV12-4 to TRBJ2-5, with D maybe TRBD2 (6 bases). The CDR3 contains 15 residues. Trimming took 5 bases from V and 2 from J, leaving 15 bases between them. The CDR3 DNA reads as TGTGCCAGCAGTCCCCCTAGGAGGGGTCAAGAGACCCAGTACTTC. Its translation: CASSPPRRGQETQYF.

The genes are TRBV7-6 and TRBJ2-7; D might be TRBD2 (6 bases). This CDR3 spans 14 amino acids. From germline, CDR1 is SGHVS and CDR2 FNYEAQ. Trimming removed 5 bases from V and 2 bases from J, with 13 bases in between. CDR3 in DNA: TGTGCCAGCAGCCTCGCGGGGATACCCTACGAGCAGTACTTC. It yields the protein CASSLAGIPYEQYF.

The genes are TRBV2 and TRBJ1-2, with unresolved D. CDR3 length equals 12 residues. V was pared by 8 bases and J by 4 bases, with 11 bases between. From germline, CDR1 is SNHLY and CDR2 FYNNEI. The CDR3 region has the DNA TGTGCCAGCTGGGCCGATGGCTATGGCTACACCTTC. This codes for CASWADGYGYTF.